The T cell receptor (beta chain) described here comes from a study of shared clonotypes between healthy human individuals. Assay used: immunoSEQ multiplex PCR; TCRdb lists only in-frame clones, some missing. Of 100,000 or so clones in the sample, over 65% are singletons; the top ten hold about 22%. Germline CDR1 SNHLY, CDR2 FYNNEI. CDR3 length: 18 amino acids. Trimming cost V 1 base and J 3 bases; bases outside gene matches: 14. The chain recombines TRBV2 with TRBJ2-7, with 8 nucleotides matching TRBD1. The receptor comes from a woman aged 30 to 39 in good health. Material: memory CD8+ T cells sorted from blood. Subset in this sample: CD45RO+ cells pooled with CCR7-negative TemRA cells. CDR3 DNA sequence: TGTGCCAGCAGTGAAGTAAAGGACAGGGTTTATTCCCGCTACGAGCAGTACTTC. Its translation is CASSEVKDRVYSRYEQYF.